These 32 T cell receptor beta chains share one sample of origin, sequenced in a study of graft-versus-host responses after intestinal transplantation (dated by TCRdb to the early 2020s). The method behind the library was the immunoSEQ multiplex PCR assay. TCRdb mirrors the immuneACCESS table, restricted to in-frame sequences. Some clones are absent from its copies; in checked studies, under half trace to an unresolved V gene, and the reason for the others is unknown. The sample table shows about 23,000 clones, and around 76% are seen once. The top ten hold about 3% of the sample. To isolate intraepithelial and lamina propria lymphocytes from graft specimens, dithiothreitol, EDTA incubations and collagenase D digestion were used. The sample here was ileum tissue, taken 12 days after intestinal transplant. The receptors shown here come from a human patient who received an intestinal transplant, so some T cells may come from the graft donor.

This chain uses TRBV7-9 with TRBJ1-5; 9 bases map to TRBD1. V lost 5 bases and J lost 4; bases outside the gene matches: 3. Germline CDR1 and CDR2: SEHNR and FQNEAQ (reference sequence). This CDR3 is 14 amino acids long. The CDR3 loop reads CASSPGTGNQPQHF. The CDR3 DNA follows: TGTGCCAGCAGCCCGGGGACAGGGAATCAGCCCCAGCATTTT.

The rearrangement joins TRBV9 to TRBJ1-1, with D possibly TRBD1 on 5 matching bases. The germline V gene encodes CDR1 SGDLS and CDR2 YYNGEE. Trimming cost V 0 bases and J 3 bases, with 18 bases left between them. There are 17 residues in the CDR3. For the CDR3, the DNA is TGTGCCAGCAGCGTAGCTCAATTGGGGTTCAGGGACACTGAAGCTTTCTTT. Translating gives CASSVAQLGFRDTEAFF.

V is TRBV10-1 and J is TRBJ1-2; D is possibly TRBD1 (6 bases). The germline gives CDR1 WNHNN, CDR2 SYGVQD (reference sequence). CDR3 length: 13 amino acids. V lost 2 bases and J 8 bases, leaving 12 bases between the germline ends. CDR3 sequence: CASSELKTGGYTF. The DNA of the CDR3 is TGCGCCAGCAGTGAGCTAAAAACAGGGGGCTACACCTTC.

The rearrangement joins TRBV9 to TRBJ2-1; D unresolved. Trimming removed 0 bases at V and 6 bases at J, with 10 bases between. The germline V gene encodes CDR1 SGDLS and CDR2 YYNGEE. The CDR3 runs to 14 residues. The CDR3 region is CASSVAGSGNEQFF. CDR3 coding DNA: TGTGCCAGCAGCGTAGCGGGTAGTGGCAATGAGCAGTTCTTC.

The chain couples TRBV9 to TRBJ2-7; a possible D gene is TRBD1 (6 bases). Germline CDR1 and CDR2: SGDLS and YYNGEE. Trimming left V 4 bases short and J 6 bases short, with 14 bases between. The CDR3 runs to 13 residues. The CDR3 DNA is TGTGCCAGCAGCCCGACAGGACTCGGCGAGCAGTACTTC. Translating it yields CASSPTGLGEQYF.

The rearrangement uses TRBV15 and TRBJ1-5; the match to TRBD1 covers 9 bases. From germline, CDR1 is LNHNV and CDR2 YYDKDF (reference sequence). J lost 0 bases, V lost 5 bases, and 2 bases had no gene match. The CDR3 has 15 residues. The CDR3 DNA sequence: TGTGCCACCAGCGGGACAGGGTATAGCAATCAGCCCCAGCATTTT. Protein: CATSGTGYSNQPQHF.

The chain couples TRBV11-2 to TRBJ2-2; 9 nucleotides align to TRBD2. Germline trimming cut 3 bases from V and 9 bases from J; bases unmatched to any gene: 8. Germline CDR1 SGHAT, CDR2 FQNNGV. This CDR3 has 15 amino acids. The CDR3 here is CASSFGTSPLRELFF. For the CDR3, the DNA is TGTGCCAGCAGCTTCGGGACTAGCCCTCTCCGGGAGCTGTTTTTT.

The chain combines TRBV11-2 with TRBJ1-2; D is unresolved. The CDR3 loop spans 15 amino acids. The germline V gene encodes CDR1 SGHAT and CDR2 FQNNGV. With 5 bases removed from V and 0 bases from J, the gap between germline ends came to 13 bases. CDR3 coding DNA: TGTGCCAGCAGCCTGCGGGCGGGAGCTAACTATGGCTACACCTTC. Its translation: CASSLRAGANYGYTF.

The chain is built from TRBV27 and TRBJ2-1, with TRBD1 matching 9 bases. The CDR3 has 15 amino acids. V was pared by 6 bases and J by 5 bases, with 8 bases of the junction left unmatched. From germline, CDR1 is MNHEY and CDR2 SMNVEV (reference sequence). The CDR3 here is CASSNGQGRNNEQFF. As DNA, the CDR3 is TGTGCCAGCAGCAACGGACAGGGGAGGAACAATGAGCAGTTCTTC.

The chain carries TRBV11-1 and TRBJ1-5, with D hard to call. Deletions cut 5 bases from V and 5 bases from J, with 16 bases between. The CDR3 has 15 amino acids. The germline gives CDR1 SGHAT, CDR2 FQDESV (reference sequence). For the CDR3, the DNA is TGTGCCAGCAGCGGATCAGGCCCGGTAGATCAGCCCCAGCATTTT. It yields the protein CASSGSGPVDQPQHF. Together with reference TRBV11-1 and TRBJ1-5, the CDR3 gives the full variable domain: EAEVAQSPRYKITEKSQAVAFWCDPISGHATLYWYRQILGQGPELLVQFQDESVVDDSQLPKDRFSAERLKGVDSTLKIQPAELGDSAMYLCASSGSGPVDQPQHFGDGTRLSIL.

This clone is a singleton in its sample. The CDR3 loop is CASSFGRGPSEQYF. The CDR3 bases are TGTGCCAGCAGCTTCGGCAGGGGCCCTTCCGAGCAGTACTTC. V usage is TRBV11-3 and J usage is TRBJ2-7, with TRBD1 as a possible D gene (6 bases). The CDR3 loop spans 14 amino acids. V lost 3 bases and J lost 6, with 15 bases in between. The germline CDR1 and CDR2 sequences are SGHNT and YENEEA.

This clone has a handful of counts. The gene calls are TRBV4-2 and TRBJ2-2; 9 bases line up with TRBD1. The V gene's germline CDR1 is LGHNA and CDR2 YNFKEQ. Losses at the gene ends were 3 bases for V and 6 bases for J; bases not matched to a gene: 5. The CDR3 is 15 residues long. The CDR3 nucleotides read TGTGCCAGCAGCCAGGATACAGGGGGCGCCGGGGAGCTGTTTTTT. It translates to CASSQDTGGAGELFF.

The rearrangement joins TRBV10-1 to TRBJ2-5; TRBD2 agrees at 7 bases. The CDR3 contains 20 residues. The trim removed 6 bases at V and 5 bases at J, leaving 27 bases unmatched. Germline loops: CDR1 WNHNN, CDR2 SYGVQD (reference sequence). CDR3 region: CASRAPPSAGDATNRETQYF. Written as DNA, the CDR3 is TGCGCCAGCAGGGCCCCCCCTTCGGCGGGGGACGCGACAAACCGGGAGACCCAGTACTTC.

The chain is built from TRBV9 and TRBJ2-5; 9 bases are shared with TRBD2. The CDR3 is 13 residues long. Trimming at V came to 6 bases and at J to 6 bases, leaving 6 bases not matched to a gene. Germline V gene lookup returns CDR1 SGDLS and CDR2 YYNGEE. CDR3 nucleotides: TGTGCCAGCAATCGCGGGACTAGCAAGACCCAGTACTTC. Protein sequence: CASNRGTSKTQYF.

The CDR3 loop reads CASSHAGGPKETQYF. The CDR3 DNA is TGCGCCAGCAGCCATGCGGGAGGGCCAAAGGAGACCCAGTACTTC. V gene TRBV4-3 combines with J gene TRBJ2-5; 9 positions agree with TRBD2. The germline V gene encodes CDR1 LGHNA and CDR2 YSLEER. The CDR3 has 15 residues. Unmatched junction bases numbered 7, after V lost 3 bases and J lost 5 bases.

The gene calls are TRBV5-6 and TRBJ2-7; D is ambiguous. V lost 0 bases and J 4 bases, leaving 5 bases between the germline ends. This CDR3 is built from 12 residues. Germline CDR1 SGHDT, CDR2 YYEEEE. The CDR3 region is CASSLGLYEQYF. Written as DNA, the CDR3 is TGTGCCAGCAGCTTGGGTCTATACGAGCAGTACTTC.

This chain uses TRBV6-5 with TRBJ2-5; 8 bases match TRBD2. The CDR3 spans 13 residues. Germline V CDR1 and CDR2: MNHEY, SVGAGI. The V and J ends lost 8 bases and 1 base, in that order; junction bases with no gene match: 3. The chain's CDR3 is CASQTSGQETQYF. The DNA for the CDR3 is TGTGCCAGCCAAACTAGCGGCCAAGAGACCCAGTACTTC.

This clone was detected only a few times. The chain joins TRBV9 to TRBJ1-5; D unclear. The V and J ends lost 0 bases and 7 bases respectively, with 8 bases between them. This CDR3 contains 13 residues. CDR1 is SGDLS and CDR2 is YYNGEE in the germline V gene. The CDR3 here is CASSVEETQPQHF. In DNA, the CDR3 is TGTGCCAGCAGCGTAGAGGAGACGCAGCCCCAGCATTTT.

The chain links TRBV6-6 to TRBJ2-5, with D perhaps matching TRBD2 (5 bases). CDR1 is MNHNY, CDR2 SVGAGI, per germline (reference sequence). The CDR3 consists of 14 residues. The V end was cut by 7 bases, the J end by 0 bases, with 12 bases between. CDR3 DNA sequence: TGTGCCAGCACCCTAGAGGGCCACCAAGAGACCCAGTACTTC. Translation: CASTLEGHQETQYF.

V gene TRBV5-1 combines with J gene TRBJ2-7, with D uncertain. This CDR3 region has 13 residues. Germline assignment: CDR1 SGHRS and CDR2 YFSETQ. V was cut by 4 bases and J by 2 bases, with 10 bases left in between. CDR3 protein: CASSLGGTYEQYF. In nucleotides, the CDR3 is TGCGCCAGCAGCCTCGGCGGTACCTACGAGCAGTACTTC.

V and J are TRBV5-5 and TRBJ1-1; D ambiguous. Germline CDR1 reads SGHKS; CDR2 reads YYEKEE (reference sequence). This CDR3 comprises 15 residues. The V gene lost 3 bases and the J gene lost 1 base, with 13 bases spanning the gap. The CDR3 region has the DNA TGTGCCAGCAGCTCCAACGTTAACAAGAACACTGAAGCTTTCTTT. Protein: CASSSNVNKNTEAFF.

The chain is built from TRBV4-1 and TRBJ1-6; D may be TRBD1 (5 bases). Trimming removed 1 base at V and 10 bases at J, with 14 bases between. CDR1 is MGHRA and CDR2 is YSYEKL in the germline V gene. The CDR3 runs to 15 residues. DNA of the CDR3: TGCGCCAGCAGCCAAGCGCTTTCCCAGGGCTCACCCCTCCACTTT. Its translation is CASSQALSQGSPLHF.

The chain employs TRBV7-9 and TRBJ2-3, with D maybe TRBD2 (5 bases). Germline-derived CDR1 and CDR2 are SEHNR and FQNEAQ (reference sequence). V was cut by 2 bases and J by 4 bases, with 10 bases left in between. The CDR3 length is 14 residues. This chain's CDR3 is CASSLTSLSDTQYF. CDR3 DNA sequence: TGTGCCAGCAGCTTAACTAGTTTGTCAGATACGCAGTATTTT.

This clone was found a few times. The J gene is TRBJ2-7, the V gene TRBV5-6, with D possibly being TRBD1 (5 bases). CDR1 is SGHDT and CDR2 is YYEEEE in the germline V gene. The CDR3 has 12 amino acids. V was cut by 1 base and J by 3 bases, with 5 bases left in between. CDR3 sequence (DNA): TGTGCCAGCAGCTTGACAGGCTACGAGCAGTACTTC. It specifies CASSLTGYEQYF.

The V call is TRBV29-1, the J call TRBJ2-7; 8 bases match TRBD1. Trimming at V came to 7 bases and at J to 6 bases, leaving 8 bases not matched to a gene. The CDR3 consists of 12 residues. Germline V gene data show CDR1 as SQVTM and CDR2 as ANQGSEA. CDR3 bases: TGCAGCGCACGACAGGGACAGGCCGAGCAGTACTTC. Its protein product is CSARQGQAEQYF.

This clone was counted only a few times. V and J are TRBV9 and TRBJ2-1; 9 positions agree with TRBD2. The J segment lost 2 bases and the V segment lost 3 bases, leaving 3 bases of the junction unmatched. Germline lookup yields CDR1 SGDLS and CDR2 YYNGEE. The CDR3 is made up of 15 amino acids. The CDR3 sequence: CASSGGTSPYNEQFF. As DNA, the CDR3 is TGTGCCAGCAGCGGGGGGACTAGCCCCTACAATGAGCAGTTCTTC.

The chain uses TRBV6-5 and TRBJ2-7; D is possibly TRBD1 (6 bases). CDR1 MNHEY and CDR2 SVGAGI come from the germline V gene. V gave up 0 bases and J gave up 0 bases, with 6 bases separating them. CDR3 length equals 14 residues. CDR3: CASSYSGASYEQYF. CDR3 DNA: TGTGCCAGCAGTTACTCGGGGGCCTCCTACGAGCAGTACTTC.

The V gene is TRBV7-9, the J gene TRBJ1-2; 7 bases fit TRBD1. This CDR3 is 15 amino acids long. V lost 5 bases, J lost 4 bases, and 10 bases stayed unmatched. Germline CDR1 reads SEHNR; CDR2 reads FQNEAQ (reference sequence). In DNA form, the CDR3 reads TGTGCCAGCAGCGTCGACAGGGTCTCCTTCTATGGCTACACCTTC. It yields the protein CASSVDRVSFYGYTF.

This chain connects TRBV18 to TRBJ1-4; D is ambiguous. Trimming took 0 bases from V and 0 from J, leaving 5 bases between them. CDR3 length: 15 amino acids. The germline V gene encodes CDR1 KGHSH and CDR2 LQKENI. This CDR3 is CASSPPEPTNEKLFF. In DNA, the CDR3 is TGTGCCAGCTCACCACCAGAGCCAACTAATGAAAAACTGTTTTTT.

This rearrangement joins TRBV7-3 to TRBJ2-1; 7 bases match TRBD2. This CDR3 contains 16 residues. The J segment lost 7 bases and the V segment lost 2 bases, leaving 11 bases of the junction unmatched. The germline gives CDR1 SGHTA, CDR2 FQGTGA. CDR3 protein: CASSLVGGSLVNEQFF. CDR3 nucleotide sequence: TGTGCCAGCAGCTTAGTCGGCGGGAGTCTTGTAAATGAGCAGTTCTTC.

The V gene is TRBV11-3, the J gene TRBJ2-1; D gene ambiguous. The length of the CDR3 is 14 residues. V gave up 3 bases and J gave up 0 bases, with 6 bases separating them. Looked up from germline, CDR1 is SGHNT and CDR2 is YENEEA. This CDR3 reads CASSLTGSYNEQFF. The CDR3 DNA sequence: TGTGCCAGCAGCTTGACGGGCTCCTACAATGAGCAGTTCTTC.

This chain uses TRBV6-1 with TRBJ2-3; TRBD2 matches 7 bases. Germline loops: CDR1 MNHNS, CDR2 SASEGT. The J segment lost 4 bases and the V segment lost 2 bases, leaving 12 bases of the junction unmatched. The CDR3 has 17 residues. CDR3 nucleotides: TGTGCCAGCAGTGAAACGAGGAGGACTAGGCTATCAGATACGCAGTATTTT. Amino acids: CASSETRRTRLSDTQYF.